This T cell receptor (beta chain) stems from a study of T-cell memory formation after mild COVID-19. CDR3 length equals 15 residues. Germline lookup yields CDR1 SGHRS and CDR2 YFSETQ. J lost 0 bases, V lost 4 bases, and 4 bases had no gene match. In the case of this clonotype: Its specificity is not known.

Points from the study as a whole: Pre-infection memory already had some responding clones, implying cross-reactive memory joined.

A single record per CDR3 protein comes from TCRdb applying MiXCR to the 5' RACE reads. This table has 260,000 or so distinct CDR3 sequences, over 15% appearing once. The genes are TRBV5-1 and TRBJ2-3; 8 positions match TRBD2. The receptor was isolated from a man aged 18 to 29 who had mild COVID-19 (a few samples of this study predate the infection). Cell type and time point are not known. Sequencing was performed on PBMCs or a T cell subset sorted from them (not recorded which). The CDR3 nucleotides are TGCGCCAGCAGCATTACTAGCGGAAGCACAGATACGCAGTATTTT. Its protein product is CASSITSGSTDTQYF.